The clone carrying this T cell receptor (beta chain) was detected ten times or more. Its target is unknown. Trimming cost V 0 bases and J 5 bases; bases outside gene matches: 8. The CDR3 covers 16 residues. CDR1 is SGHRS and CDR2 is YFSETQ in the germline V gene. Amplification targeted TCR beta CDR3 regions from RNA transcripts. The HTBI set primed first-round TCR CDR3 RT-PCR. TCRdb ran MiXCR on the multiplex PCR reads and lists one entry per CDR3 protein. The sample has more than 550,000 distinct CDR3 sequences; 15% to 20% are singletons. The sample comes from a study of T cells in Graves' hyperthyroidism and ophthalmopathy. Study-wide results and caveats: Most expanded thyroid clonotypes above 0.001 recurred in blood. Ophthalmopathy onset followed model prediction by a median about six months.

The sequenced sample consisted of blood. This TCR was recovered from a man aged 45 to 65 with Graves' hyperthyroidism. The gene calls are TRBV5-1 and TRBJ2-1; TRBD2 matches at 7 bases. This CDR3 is CASSLAGTNADNEQFF. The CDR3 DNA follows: TGCGCCAGCAGCTTGGCCGGGACTAATGCGGACAATGAGCAGTTCTTC.